This TCR beta chain was captured by sequencing in a study of beta chain features in type 1 diabetes. Worth noting for this clone: Its specificity is unknown.

The CDR3 is 16 residues long. V gave up 4 bases and J gave up 4 bases, with 20 bases separating them. Germline loops: CDR1 MNHNS, CDR2 SASEGT. The isolated RNA, all of it, was reverse transcribed, so expressed TCRB transcripts were what got sequenced. Assay: immunoSEQ multiplex PCR; the TCRdb copy retains only in-frame clones and omits some. The sample records fewer than 900,000 clones, 15% to 20% being singletons. Whole-study results and caveats: Small HLA sub-analyses could not settle whether HLA shapes TCRB rearrangement.

This sequence joins TRBV6-1 and TRBJ2-7; D is undetermined. The sample taken for sequencing was naive CD4+ T cells from blood. The sequence was obtained from a woman aged 18-29 years in good health. The CDR3 here is CASSAPRFGPLYEQYF. The CDR3 DNA sequence: TGTGCCAGCAGTGCGCCAAGGTTTGGGCCGTTGTACGAGCAGTACTTC.